One and the same sample provided the 14 T cell receptor beta chains below, sequenced in a study of blood T cell repertoires in COVID-19. Sequenced by immunoSEQ multiplex PCR; TCRdb stores in-frame clones only, minus some. The sample lists 100,000 to 150,000 clones; 70% to 85% were seen once. Material for sequencing was peripheral blood. The receptors derive from a woman aged 80 or older with acute or convalescent COVID-19.

The chain couples TRBV12-3 or TRBV12-4 to TRBJ2-5; D gene ambiguous. The CDR3 consists of 13 residues. V shed 5 bases and J shed 5 bases, with 12 bases lying between them. The CDR3 DNA follows: TGTGCCAGCAGTGTCCAGTTGGTGGAGACCCAGTACTTC. It translates to CASSVQLVETQYF.

As to this clone: One end of the junction does not line up with germline, which may come from a read error. This rearrangement joins TRBV25-1 to TRBJ2-7, with 8 nucleotides matching TRBD2. The V gene's germline CDR1 is MGHDK and CDR2 SYGVNS. The CDR3 totals 14 residues. CDR3 coding DNA: TGTGCCAGCCGTGAAAGCGGGAGAGGATTCGAGCAGTACTTC. As protein: CASRESGRGFEQYF.

This clone was observed a few times. The J gene is TRBJ2-5, the V gene TRBV7-9; 7 bases line up with TRBD1. Germline V lookup: CDR1 SEHNR, CDR2 FQNEAQ (reference sequence). CDR3 length: 16 residues. V dropped 3 bases and J dropped 3; count of bases not matched to a gene: 10. CDR3 sequence: CASSFWTGWGKETQYF. The CDR3 DNA is TGTGCCAGCAGCTTTTGGACAGGTTGGGGTAAAGAGACCCAGTACTTC. The whole variable domain, filled in from reference TRBV7-9 and TRBJ2-5, reads DTGVSQNPRHKITKRGQNVTFRCDPISEHNRLYWYRQTLGQGPEFLTYFQNEAQLEKSRLLSDRFSAERPKGSFSTLEIQRTEQGDSAMYLCASSFWTGWGKETQYFGPGTRLLVL.

The chain carries TRBV5-6 and TRBJ2-1; the match to TRBD1 covers 8 bases. The junction had 11 bases not matched to a gene; V was cut back by 1 base and J by 11 bases. This CDR3 has 15 amino acids. Germline values: CDR1 SGHDT, CDR2 YYEEEE. DNA for the CDR3: TGTGCCAGCAGCTTGTGGGACAGGCTCGGAGGGAAGCAGTTCTTC. Translating gives CASSLWDRLGGKQFF.

The CDR3 DNA is TGTGCCAGCAGCTTAATAATACAGGGTGCGGGTCAGCCCCAGCATTTT. This sequence encodes CASSLIIQGAGQPQHF. The chain links TRBV9 to TRBJ1-5; perhaps TRBD1 as D (6 bases). Trimming cost V 4 bases and J 6 bases, with 20 bases left between them. The CDR3 spans 16 residues. Germline V lookup: CDR1 SGDLS, CDR2 YYNGEE.

The chain combines TRBV30 with TRBJ2-2; D not certain. Trimming shortened V by 3 bases and J by 4 bases, and 9 bases separated the two germline ends. The CDR3 is 13 residues long. Germline values: CDR1 GTSNPN, CDR2 SVGIG (reference sequence). The CDR3 here is CAWSRQATGELFF. The CDR3 DNA is TGTGCCTGGAGCCGACAAGCCACCGGGGAGCTGTTTTTT. The full variable domain, completed using reference TRBV30 and TRBJ2-2, is SQTIHQWPATLVQPVGSPLSLECTVEGTSNPNLYWYRQAAGRGLQLLFYSVGIGQISSEVPQNLSASRPQDRQFILSSKKLLLSDSGFYLCAWSRQATGELFFGEGSRLTVL.

The sample holds a few counts of this clone. This chain joins TRBV13 and TRBJ2-4; TRBD2 agrees at 13 bases. This CDR3 is 17 amino acids long. The germline V gene encodes CDR1 PRHDT and CDR2 FYEKMQ (reference sequence). The V gene end was trimmed by 5 bases and the J gene end by 3 bases; junction bases not matched to a gene: 7. The chain's CDR3 is CASSPKLAGGRKNIQYF. For the CDR3, the DNA is TGTGCCAGCAGCCCGAAACTAGCGGGAGGGCGCAAAAACATTCAGTACTTC.

The chain carries TRBV5-5 and TRBJ1-1, with D possibly being TRBD1 (5 bases). The CDR3 loop spans 14 amino acids. Germline lookup yields CDR1 SGHKS and CDR2 YYEKEE (reference sequence). Trimming stripped 7 bases from V and 0 bases from J, with 13 bases between. The CDR3 spells CASGGRGVNTEAFF. As DNA, the CDR3 is TGTGCCAGCGGCGGCCGGGGGGTGAACACTGAAGCTTTCTTT.

This clone was detected only once. This chain uses TRBV4-3 with TRBJ2-3; TRBD2 agrees at 9 bases. The CDR3 sequence is 16 residues long. V dropped 4 bases and J dropped 7; count of bases not matched to a gene: 12. Germline V gene lookup returns CDR1 LGHNA and CDR2 YSLEER. The CDR3 loop reads CASSPTFAGGPNTQYF. The DNA for the CDR3 is TGCGCCAGCAGCCCCACCTTCGCGGGAGGGCCGAATACGCAGTATTTT.

V is TRBV13 and J is TRBJ2-1, with TRBD1 matching over 9 bases. Trimming cost V 5 bases and J 7 bases; bases outside gene matches: 9. CDR1 is PRHDT, CDR2 FYEKMQ, per germline (reference sequence). This CDR3 spans 15 amino acids. The CDR3 here is CASSLWTGVRNEQFF. The CDR3, as DNA: TGTGCCAGCAGCCTCTGGACAGGGGTAAGGAATGAGCAGTTCTTC. The whole variable domain, filled in from reference TRBV13 and TRBJ2-1, reads AAGVIQSPRHLIKEKRETATLKCYPIPRHDTVYWYQQGPGQDPQFLISFYEKMQSDKGSIPDRFSAQQFSDYHSELNMSSLELGDSALYFCASSLWTGVRNEQFFGPGTRLTVL.

This chain uses TRBV19 with TRBJ1-5, with TRBD1 matching over 8 bases. Germline CDR1 is LNHDA and CDR2 is SQIVND (reference sequence). This CDR3 is built from 14 residues. The trim removed 5 bases at V and 9 bases at J, leaving 9 bases unmatched. The CDR3 DNA is TGTGCCAGTAGTTTCAGGGGGCGGTTAGGGCCCCAGCATTTT. Its translation: CASSFRGRLGPQHF. The full variable domain, its missing parts supplied by reference TRBV19 and TRBJ1-5, is DGGITQSPKYLFRKEGQNVTLSCEQNLNHDAMYWYRQDPGQGLRLIYYSQIVNDFQKGDIAEGYSVSREKKESFPLTVTSAQKNPTAFYLCASSFRGRLGPQHFGDGTRLSIL.

This chain links TRBV2 with TRBJ2-6, with D perhaps TRBD2 (5 bases). The V and J ends lost 6 bases and 2 bases respectively, with 5 bases between them. This CDR3 is built from 13 residues. Germline CDR1 SNHLY, CDR2 FYNNEI. The CDR3: CASRRAGANVLTF. DNA for the CDR3: TGTGCCAGCAGGAGGGCTGGGGCCAACGTCCTGACTTTC.

V usage is TRBV7-6 and J usage is TRBJ2-3; TRBD2 might be the D (5 bases). Trimming took 2 bases from V and 3 from J, leaving 21 bases between them. The CDR3 spans 18 residues. CDR1 is SGHVS and CDR2 is FNYEAQ in the germline V gene. CDR3 residues: CASSLFPLDGVRTDTQYF. In DNA form, the CDR3 reads TGTGCCAGCAGCTTATTTCCCTTAGACGGGGTGAGGACAGATACGCAGTATTTT.

The sample holds one count of this clone. CDR3 sequence: CASSSDRQADYGYTF. In DNA, the CDR3 is TGTGCCAGCAGCTCGGATCGACAGGCGGACTATGGCTACACCTTC. The rearrangement joins TRBV5-4 to TRBJ1-2; maybe TRBD1 (6 bases). This CDR3 is built from 15 residues. Germline V gene lookup returns CDR1 SGHNT and CDR2 YYREEE (reference sequence). V was trimmed by 3 bases and J by 3 bases, leaving 15 bases between them.